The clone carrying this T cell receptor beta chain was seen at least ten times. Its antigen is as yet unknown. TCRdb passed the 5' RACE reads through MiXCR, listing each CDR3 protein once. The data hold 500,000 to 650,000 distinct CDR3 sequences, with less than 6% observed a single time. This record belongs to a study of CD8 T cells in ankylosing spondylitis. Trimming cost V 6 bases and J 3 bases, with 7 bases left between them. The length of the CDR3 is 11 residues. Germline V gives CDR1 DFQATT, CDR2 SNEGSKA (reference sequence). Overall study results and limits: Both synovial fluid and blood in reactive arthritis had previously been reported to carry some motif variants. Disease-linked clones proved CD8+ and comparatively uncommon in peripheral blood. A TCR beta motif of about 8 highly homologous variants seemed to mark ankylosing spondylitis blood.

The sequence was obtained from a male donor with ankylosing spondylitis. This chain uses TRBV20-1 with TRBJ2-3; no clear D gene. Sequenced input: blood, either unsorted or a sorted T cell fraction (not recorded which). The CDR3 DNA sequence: TGCAGTGCGTCTAGAACAGATACGCAGTATTTT. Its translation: CSASRTDTQYF.